This is a list of T cell receptor beta chains from one sample in a study of Graves' ophthalmopathy and Graves' hyperthyroidism. One entry per CDR3 protein, called by TCRdb with MiXCR from the multiplex PCR reads. The repertoire holds approximately 460,000 distinct CDR3 sequences, roughly an eighth seen once, with more than 8.5% in the top ten. The sequenced material came from blood. These receptors were taken from a woman aged 30 to 39 with Graves' ophthalmopathy. CDR3s include the opening cysteine and the closing phenylalanine or tryptophan. The order of the fields is V gene, D gene, clone size, J gene, CDR3 protein, CDR3 DNA. A D gene is named only where the DNA matches it firmly. Rows may omit the clone size; those that give it use once, few, many or a size class.

v_call: TRBV5-4; d_call: -; clone_size: -; j_call: TRBJ1-6; cdr3_aa: CASSYECAALHF; cdr3_nt: TGTGCCAGCAGCTATGAATGCGCGGCCCTCCACTTT
v_call: TRBV27; d_call: -; clone_size: many; j_call: TRBJ1-2; cdr3_aa: CASSLRGPPHTF; cdr3_nt: TGTGCCAGCAGTTTAAGAGGCCCGCCCCACACCTTC
v_call: TRBV7-9; d_call: -; clone_size: many; j_call: TRBJ1-5; cdr3_aa: CASSFHPQPQHF; cdr3_nt: TGTGCCAGCAGCTTCCACCCCCAGCCCCAGCATTTT
v_call: TRBV7-3; d_call: TRBD2; clone_size: -; j_call: TRBJ2-2; cdr3_aa: CASSYPSGGGNTGELFF; cdr3_nt: TGTGCCAGCAGCTACCCCAGCGGGGGGGGGAACACCGGGGAGCTGTTTTTT
v_call: TRBV12-3/TRBV12-4; d_call: -; clone_size: many; j_call: TRBJ2-2; cdr3_aa: CASSFVEAGELFF; cdr3_nt: TGTGCCAGCAGTTTCGTCGAAGCCGGGGAGCTGTTTTTT
v_call: TRBV4-1; d_call: TRBD1; clone_size: -; j_call: TRBJ1-3; cdr3_aa: CASSQPTQGDSGNTIYF; cdr3_nt: TGCGCCAGCAGCCAACCTACTCAGGGGGACTCTGGAAACACCATATATTTT
v_call: TRBV6-1; d_call: TRBD1; clone_size: many; j_call: TRBJ1-6; cdr3_aa: CASNQDGTGNSPLHF; cdr3_nt: TGTGCCAGCAACCAGGACGGGACAGGAAATTCACCCCTCCACTTT
v_call: TRBV2; d_call: TRBD2; clone_size: many; j_call: TRBJ2-7; cdr3_aa: CASTGTSGYEQYF; cdr3_nt: TGTGCCAGCACTGGGACTAGCGGCTACGAGCAGTACTTC
v_call: TRBV4-1; d_call: -; clone_size: many; j_call: TRBJ1-2; cdr3_aa: CASSTWKNYGYTF; cdr3_nt: TGCGCCAGCAGTACTTGGAAAAACTATGGCTACACCTTC
v_call: TRBV19; d_call: -; clone_size: many; j_call: TRBJ1-5; cdr3_aa: CASSIIKGNQPQHF; cdr3_nt: TGTGCCAGTAGTATAATTAAGGGGAATCAGCCCCAGCATTTT
v_call: TRBV12-3/TRBV12-4; d_call: -; clone_size: many; j_call: TRBJ2-7; cdr3_aa: CASRLPRTGTYEQYF; cdr3_nt: TGTGCCAGCAGGCTACCTAGGACCGGAACCTACGAGCAGTACTTC
v_call: TRBV28; d_call: TRBD2; clone_size: -; j_call: TRBJ2-2; cdr3_aa: CASSSGGAVTGELFF; cdr3_nt: TGTGCCAGCAGCAGCGGGGGGGCCGTCACCGGGGAGCTGTTTTTT
v_call: TRBV6-1; d_call: -; clone_size: many; j_call: TRBJ2-7; cdr3_aa: CASSEGDTSYEQYF; cdr3_nt: TGTGCCAGCAGTGAAGGGGACACCTCCTACGAGCAGTACTTC
v_call: TRBV27; d_call: -; clone_size: few; j_call: TRBJ1-5; cdr3_aa: CARGGGSGQPQHF; cdr3_nt: TGTGCCAGAGGGGGGGGGAGCGGTCAGCCCCAGCATTTT
v_call: TRBV11-2; d_call: -; clone_size: many; j_call: TRBJ1-2; cdr3_aa: CASSTPWVDSNYGYTF; cdr3_nt: TGTGCCAGCAGCACCCCTTGGGTTGACAGTAACTATGGCTACACCTTC
v_call: TRBV7-8; d_call: -; clone_size: many; j_call: TRBJ1-1; cdr3_aa: CASSLVPVPKPNTEAFF; cdr3_nt: TGTGCCAGCAGCTTAGTTCCTGTCCCGAAACCAAACACTGAAGCTTTCTTT
v_call: TRBV6-1; d_call: -; clone_size: many; j_call: TRBJ2-5; cdr3_aa: CASIRAGVETQYF; cdr3_nt: TGTGCCAGCATCAGGGCGGGTGTAGAGACCCAGTACTTC